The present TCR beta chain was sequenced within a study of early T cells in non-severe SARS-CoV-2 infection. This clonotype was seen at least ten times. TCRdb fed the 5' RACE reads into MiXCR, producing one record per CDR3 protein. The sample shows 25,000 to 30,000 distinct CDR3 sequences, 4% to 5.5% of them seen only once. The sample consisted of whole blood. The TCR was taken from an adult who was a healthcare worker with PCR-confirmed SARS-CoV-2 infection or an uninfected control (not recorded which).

The CDR3 DNA reads TGTGCCAGCAGCGTAGGTTCTAGCGGCCTCTACAATGAGCAGTTCTTC. Translating gives CASSVGSSGLYNEQFF. The V gene is TRBV9, the J gene TRBJ2-1, with TRBD2 identical over 7 bases. Germline CDR1 and CDR2: SGDLS and YYNGEE. J gave up 3 bases and V 0 bases, and 6 bases lay outside the gene matches. The CDR3 is made up of 16 amino acids.